This T cell receptor (beta chain) was captured in a study of blood T cell repertoires in COVID-19. About the research overall: Samples representing acute and convalescent COVID-19 were sourced from the United States, Italy and Spain. PBMCs, B-cell-depleted T cells, or T cells were the source of the cDNA or gDNA that made up the material.

In the source study's methods: Amplified reference gene primers provided the basis for estimating nucleated cell counts. Some clones are missing from TCRdb's copy, which holds only in-frame ones; the method was immunoSEQ multiplex PCR. From that table come the V and J calls and clone size; the DNA was used to work out D and trimming. Found here are some 50,000 clones, 80% to 90% of them singletons; the top ten hold approximately 1.5%. The germline V gene has CDR1 SGDLS and CDR2 YYNGEE. The CDR3 loop spans 16 amino acids. Points on this clone: One end of the junction varies from germline; a read error may be responsible.

The source is a man in his sixties with acute or convalescent COVID-19. The rearrangement joins TRBV9 to TRBJ1-2; 11 nucleotides match TRBD1. Sequencing was done on a sample of peripheral blood. The CDR3: CVSSPQGQGVGYGYTF. CDR3 coding DNA: TGTGTCAGCAGCCCTCAGGGACAGGGGGTGGGCTATGGCTACACCTTC.